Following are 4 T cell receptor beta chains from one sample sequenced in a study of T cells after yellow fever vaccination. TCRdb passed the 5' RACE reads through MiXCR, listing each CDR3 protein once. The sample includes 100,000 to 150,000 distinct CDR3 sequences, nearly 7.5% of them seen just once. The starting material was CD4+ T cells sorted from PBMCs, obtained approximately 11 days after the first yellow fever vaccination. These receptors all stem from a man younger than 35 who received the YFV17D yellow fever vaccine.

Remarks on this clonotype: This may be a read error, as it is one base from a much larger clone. The CDR3 sequence is CASSLSGLNETQYF. DNA for the CDR3: TGTGCCAGCAGCTTATCAGGACTTAACGAGACCCAGTACTTC. The gene calls are TRBV7-6 and TRBJ2-5, with D perhaps TRBD2 (5 bases). V was trimmed by 2 bases and J by 5 bases, leaving 12 bases between them. The germline gives CDR1 SGHVS, CDR2 FNYEAQ. The CDR3 has 14 residues.

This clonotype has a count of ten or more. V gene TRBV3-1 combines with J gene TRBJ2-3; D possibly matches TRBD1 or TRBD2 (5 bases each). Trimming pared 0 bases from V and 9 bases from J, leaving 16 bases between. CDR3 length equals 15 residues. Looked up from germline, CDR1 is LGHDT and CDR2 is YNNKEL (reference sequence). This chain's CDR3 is CASSQEIGAALTQYF. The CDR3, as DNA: TGTGCCAGCAGCCAAGAAATCGGGGCCGCCTTGACGCAGTATTTT.

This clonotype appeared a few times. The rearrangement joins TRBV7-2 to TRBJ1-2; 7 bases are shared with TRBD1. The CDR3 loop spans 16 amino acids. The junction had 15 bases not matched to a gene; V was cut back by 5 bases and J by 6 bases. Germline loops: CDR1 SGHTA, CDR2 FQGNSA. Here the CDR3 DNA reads TGTGCCAGCAGCCCTACGGCAGACAGGGAAAGTCATGGCTACACCTTC. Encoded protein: CASSPTADRESHGYTF.

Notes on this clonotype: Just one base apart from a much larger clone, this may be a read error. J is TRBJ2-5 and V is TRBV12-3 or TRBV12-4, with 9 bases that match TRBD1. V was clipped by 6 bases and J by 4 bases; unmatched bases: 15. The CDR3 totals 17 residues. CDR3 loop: CASSSEGTGRFLETQYF. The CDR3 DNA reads TGTGCCAGCAGCTCTGAGGGGACAGGGAGATTTTTAGAGACCCAGTACTTC.